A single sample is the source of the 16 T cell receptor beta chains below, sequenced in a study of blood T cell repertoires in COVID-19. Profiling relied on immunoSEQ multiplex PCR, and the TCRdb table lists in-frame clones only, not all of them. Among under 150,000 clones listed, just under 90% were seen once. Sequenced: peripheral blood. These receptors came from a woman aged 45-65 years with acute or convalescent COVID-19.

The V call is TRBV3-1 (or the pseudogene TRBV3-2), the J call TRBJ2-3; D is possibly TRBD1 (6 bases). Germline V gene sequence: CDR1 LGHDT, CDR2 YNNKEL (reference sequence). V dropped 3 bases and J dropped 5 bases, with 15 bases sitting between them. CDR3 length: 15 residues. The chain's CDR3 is CASSHPGHTGDTQYF. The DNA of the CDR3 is TGTGCCAGCAGCCATCCGGGACACACCGGAGATACGCAGTATTTT.

This chain's CDR3 is CASSYFGAGSGYTF. CDR3 nucleotide sequence: TGTGCCAGCAGTTATTTCGGGGCGGGGTCGGGCTACACCTTC. This sequence joins TRBV6-5 and TRBJ1-2, with a possible D match to TRBD1 (5 bases). This CDR3 is 14 amino acids long. Germline values: CDR1 MNHEY, CDR2 SVGAGI. The ends were cut back, 3 bases at V and 8 bases at J, with 16 bases in the middle.

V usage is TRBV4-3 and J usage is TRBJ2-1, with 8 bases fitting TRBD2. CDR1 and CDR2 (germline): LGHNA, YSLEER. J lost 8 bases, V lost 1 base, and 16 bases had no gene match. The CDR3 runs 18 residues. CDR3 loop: CASSQALEMAGGSDEQFF. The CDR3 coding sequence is TGCGCCAGCAGCCAAGCGCTGGAGATGGCGGGAGGCTCGGATGAGCAGTTCTTC.

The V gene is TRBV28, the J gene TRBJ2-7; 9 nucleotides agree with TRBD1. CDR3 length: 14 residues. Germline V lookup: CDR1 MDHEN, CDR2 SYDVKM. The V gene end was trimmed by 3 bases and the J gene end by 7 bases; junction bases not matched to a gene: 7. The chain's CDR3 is CASSLGQGVGEQYF. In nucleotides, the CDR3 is TGTGCCAGCAGTTTGGGACAGGGTGTTGGAGAGCAGTACTTC. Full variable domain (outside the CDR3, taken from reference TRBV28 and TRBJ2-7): DVKVTQSSRYLVKRTGEKVFLECVQDMDHENMFWYRQDPGLGLRLIYFSYDVKMKEKGDIPEGYSVSREKKERFSLILESASTNQTSMYLCASSLGQGVGEQYFGPGTRLTVT.

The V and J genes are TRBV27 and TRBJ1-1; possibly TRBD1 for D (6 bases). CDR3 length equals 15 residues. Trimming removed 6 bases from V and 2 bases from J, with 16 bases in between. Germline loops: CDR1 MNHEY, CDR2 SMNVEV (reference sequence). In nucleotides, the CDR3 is TGTGCCAGCAGGAGTGGGGGGGCGCCCAACACTGAAGCTTTCTTT. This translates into CASRSGGAPNTEAFF.

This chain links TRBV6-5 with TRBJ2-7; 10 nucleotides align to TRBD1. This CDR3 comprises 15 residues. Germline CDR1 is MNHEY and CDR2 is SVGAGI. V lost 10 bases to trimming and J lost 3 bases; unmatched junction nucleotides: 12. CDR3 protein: CATRLRDRGFYEQYF. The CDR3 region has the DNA TGTGCCACCCGACTGAGGGACAGGGGATTCTACGAGCAGTACTTC.

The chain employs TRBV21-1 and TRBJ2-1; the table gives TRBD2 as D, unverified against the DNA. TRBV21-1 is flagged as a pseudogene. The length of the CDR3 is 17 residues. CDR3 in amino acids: CASSKARWGVAANEQFF. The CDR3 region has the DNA TGTGCCAGCAGCAAAGCGCGGTGGGGAGTAGCAGCCAATGAGCAGTTCTTC.

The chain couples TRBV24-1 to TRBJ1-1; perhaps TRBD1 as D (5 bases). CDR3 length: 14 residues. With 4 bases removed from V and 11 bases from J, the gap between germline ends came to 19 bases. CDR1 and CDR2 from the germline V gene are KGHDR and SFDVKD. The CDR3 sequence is CATSDSTGSAGAFF. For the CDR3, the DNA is TGTGCCACCAGTGACTCCACAGGAAGCGCGGGGGCTTTCTTT.

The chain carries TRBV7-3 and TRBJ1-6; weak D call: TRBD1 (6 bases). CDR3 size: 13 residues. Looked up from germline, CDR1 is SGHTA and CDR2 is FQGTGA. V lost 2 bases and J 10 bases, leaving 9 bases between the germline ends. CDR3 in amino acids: CASSLDRNSPLHF. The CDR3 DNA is TGTGCCAGCAGCTTAGACAGGAACTCACCCCTCCACTTT.

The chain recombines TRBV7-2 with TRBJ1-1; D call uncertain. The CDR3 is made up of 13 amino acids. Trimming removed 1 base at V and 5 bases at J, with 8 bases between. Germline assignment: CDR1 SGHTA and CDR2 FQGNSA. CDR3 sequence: CASSLGLRTEAFF. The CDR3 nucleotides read TGTGCCAGCAGCTTAGGACTACGGACTGAAGCTTTCTTT.

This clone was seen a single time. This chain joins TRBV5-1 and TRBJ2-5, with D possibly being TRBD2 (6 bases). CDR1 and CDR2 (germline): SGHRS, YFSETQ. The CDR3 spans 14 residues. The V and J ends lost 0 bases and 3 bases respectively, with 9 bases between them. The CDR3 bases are TGCGCCAGCAGCTTGGCACCGGGGGAAGAGACCCAGTACTTC. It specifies CASSLAPGEETQYF.

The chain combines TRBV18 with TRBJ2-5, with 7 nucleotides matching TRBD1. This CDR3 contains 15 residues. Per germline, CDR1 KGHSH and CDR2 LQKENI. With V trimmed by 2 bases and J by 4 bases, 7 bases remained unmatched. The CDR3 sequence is CASSPGDRVRETQYF. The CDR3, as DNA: TGTGCCAGCTCACCAGGTGACAGGGTGCGAGAGACCCAGTACTTC.

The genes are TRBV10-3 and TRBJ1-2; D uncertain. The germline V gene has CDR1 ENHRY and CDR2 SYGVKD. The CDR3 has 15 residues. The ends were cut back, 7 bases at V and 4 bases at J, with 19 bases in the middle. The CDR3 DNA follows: TGTGCCATCACCTCTACAGTCCCAACCTTCTATGGCTACACCTTC. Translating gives CAITSTVPTFYGYTF.

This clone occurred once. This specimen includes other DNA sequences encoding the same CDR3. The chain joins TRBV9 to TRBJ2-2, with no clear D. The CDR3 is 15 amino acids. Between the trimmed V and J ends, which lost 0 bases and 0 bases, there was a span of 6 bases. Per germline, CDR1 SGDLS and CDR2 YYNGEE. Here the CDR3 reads CASSVGHSNTGELFF. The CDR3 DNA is TGTGCCAGCAGCGTAGGACATTCGAACACCGGGGAGCTGTTTTTT.

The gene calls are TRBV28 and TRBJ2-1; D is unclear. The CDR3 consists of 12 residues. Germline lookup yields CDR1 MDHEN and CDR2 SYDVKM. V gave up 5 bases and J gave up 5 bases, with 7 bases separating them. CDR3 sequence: CASSLYDNEQFF. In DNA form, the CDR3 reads TGTGCCAGCAGTCTTTATGACAATGAGCAGTTCTTC.

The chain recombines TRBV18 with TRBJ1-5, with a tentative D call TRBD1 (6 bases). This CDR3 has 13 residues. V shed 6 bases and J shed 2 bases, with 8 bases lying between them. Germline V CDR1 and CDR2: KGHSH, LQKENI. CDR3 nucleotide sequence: TGTGCCAGCTCTTGGACAGGCAATCAGCCCCAGCATTTT. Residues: CASSWTGNQPQHF. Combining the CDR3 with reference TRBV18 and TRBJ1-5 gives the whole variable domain NAGVMQNPRHLVRRRGQEARLRCSPMKGHSHVYWYRQLPEEGLKFMVYLQKENIIDESGMPKERFSAEFPKEGPSILRIQQVVRGDSAAYFCASSWTGNQPQHFGDGTRLSIL.